The present T cell receptor beta chain was sequenced within a study of blood T cell repertoires in COVID-19. Study context: The study drew acute and convalescent COVID-19 samples from the United States, Italy and Spain.

The germline CDR1 and CDR2 sequences are MNHEY and SMNVEV (reference sequence). The V and J ends lost 2 bases and 5 bases respectively, with 16 bases between them. The length of the CDR3 is 15 residues. How the authors handled the data: It was from reference gene primer amplification that nucleated cell counts were estimated. Here immunoSEQ multiplex PCR was the method, and the copy in TCRdb shows in-frame clones only, minus some. D and trimming come from the DNA, and the V and J calls and clone size come from that table. The sample holds 100,000 to 150,000 clones, around three quarters seen once. The J gene is TRBJ2-7, the V gene TRBV27; possibly TRBD2 for D (6 bases). The TCR sequence derives from a man aged 70 or older with acute or convalescent COVID-19. The sequenced material came from peripheral blood. CDR3 DNA: TGTGCCAGCAGTTTACGAGGGCCGGAGGGGCACGAGCAGTACTTC. Translating it yields CASSLRGPEGHEQYF.